This is a list of T cell receptor beta chains from one sample in a study of blood T cells in healthy people across ages. TCRdb analysed the 5' RACE reads with MiXCR anew, one entry per CDR3 protein. This table has hundreds of thousands of distinct CDR3 sequences, 46% appearing once. Sequenced material: blood. The receptors were gathered from a man older than 75 in good health. Both conserved end residues are part of each CDR3. The D gene is left open where the match is weak. Where a row states a size, it is once, few, many or the class of an expanded clone; other rows omit it.

J	size	V	D	length	CDR3	DNA
TRBJ2-1	NA	TRBV29-1	TRBD2	12	CSVTSGEEEQFF	TGCAGCGTGACTAGCGGGGAGGAGGAGCAGTTCTTC
TRBJ2-7	many	TRBV29-1	NA	12	CSVARDSYEQYF	TGCAGCGTTGCCAGAGACTCCTACGAGCAGTACTTC
TRBJ2-7	NA	TRBV20-1	TRBD2	14	CSAPTGLDTNEQYF	TGCAGTGCTCCCACGGGACTAGATACAAATGAGCAGTACTTC
TRBJ1-2	few	TRBV11-1	TRBD1	15	CASSLDRGSAYGYTF	TGTGCCAGCAGCTTGGACAGGGGGAGCGCGTATGGCTACACCTTC
TRBJ1-1	NA	TRBV5-6	NA	13	CASSVTTGWEAFF	TGTGCCAGCAGCGTGACAACAGGGTGGGAAGCTTTCTTT
TRBJ1-6	few	TRBV11-2	TRBD1	15	CASSLYDRGISPLHF	TGTGCCAGCAGCTTATACGACAGGGGGATCTCACCCCTCCACTTT
TRBJ2-7	NA	TRBV2	NA	15	CASSEGTSSSYEQYF	TGTGCCAGCAGTGAAGGTACTAGTTCTTCTTACGAGCAGTACTTC
TRBJ2-1	NA	TRBV7-2	TRBD2	16	CASSPDSGGARSEQFF	TGTGCCAGCAGCCCCGACAGCGGGGGGGCACGTAGTGAGCAGTTCTTC
TRBJ1-2	few	TRBV6-4	NA	14	CASSDSKYSYGYTF	TGTGCCAGCAGTGACTCGAAATACAGTTATGGCTACACCTTC
TRBJ2-3	few	TRBV5-4	NA	16	CASSKTGDSSTDTQYF	TGTGCCAGCAGCAAAACAGGGGACTCGAGCACAGATACGCAGTATTTT
TRBJ2-3	NA	TRBV5-1	NA	14	CASSLARTTDTQYF	TGCGCCAGCAGCTTGGCTCGGACCACAGATACGCAGTATTTT
TRBJ2-5	few	TRBV7-2	NA	13	CASSVVRLETQYF	TGTGCCAGCAGCGTAGTTCGGTTAGAGACCCAGTACTTC
TRBJ2-3	many	TRBV29-1	NA	11	CSVVLGDTQYF	TGCAGCGTTGTACTCGGGGATACGCAGTATTTT
TRBJ2-3	NA	TRBV20-1	TRBD1	14	CSAPEGGRPDTQYF	TGCAGTGCCCCCGAAGGGGGCCGTCCAGATACGCAGTATTTT
TRBJ2-3	NA	TRBV6-4	TRBD2	16	CASSDGSGRGTDMQYF	TGTGCCAGCAGTGATGGTAGCGGGAGGGGAACAGATATGCAGTATTTT
TRBJ1-4	few	TRBV28	NA	15	CASRERGRNNEKLFF	TGTGCCAGCAGGGAAAGAGGGAGGAATAATGAAAAACTGTTTTTT
TRBJ2-6	NA	TRBV7-9	TRBD1	17	CASSLATGQAGANVLTF	TGTGCCAGCAGCTTAGCAACGGGACAGGCTGGGGCCAACGTCCTGACTTTC
TRBJ2-1	NA	TRBV6-5	NA	13	CASRVEGGVEQFF	TGTGCCAGCCGGGTTGAGGGGGGCGTCGAGCAGTTCTTC
TRBJ1-4	NA	TRBV28	NA	15	CASRLSGAVLGKLFF	TGTGCCAGCAGATTATCAGGGGCGGTTTTAGGAAAACTGTTTTTT
TRBJ2-1	many	TRBV4-3	NA	15	CASSQDPDTHNEQFF	TGCGCCAGCAGCCAAGATCCGGACACACACAATGAGCAGTTCTTC
TRBJ2-7	NA	TRBV12-3/TRBV12-4	NA	18	CASSSTGVFVGSYNEQYF	TGTGCCAGCAGTTCCACGGGAGTCTTCGTTGGCTCCTACAATGAGCAGTACTTC
TRBJ2-1	many	TRBV6-4	NA	14	CASSDRGMGNEQFF	TGTGCCAGCAGTGACAGGGGCATGGGGAATGAGCAGTTCTTC
TRBJ2-1	NA	TRBV11-1	NA	14	CASRARGPNNEQFF	TGTGCCAGCAGGGCGCGGGGGCCCAACAATGAGCAGTTCTTC
TRBJ2-7	NA	TRBV28	NA	12	CASSKPGPEQYF	TGTGCCAGCAGCAAACCCGGTCCCGAGCAGTACTTC
TRBJ2-5	NA	TRBV2	TRBD1	15	CASSADRGQTETQYF	TGTGCCAGCAGCGCGGACAGGGGGCAGACAGAGACCCAGTACTTC
TRBJ2-3	NA	TRBV6-2/TRBV6-3	TRBD2	13	CASSLAGWNTQYF	TGTGCCAGCAGCCTAGCGGGGTGGAATACGCAGTATTTT
TRBJ2-5	NA	TRBV7-9	TRBD2	16	CASSLDVGGAGETQYF	TGTGCCAGCAGCTTAGACGTCGGGGGGGCGGGAGAGACCCAGTACTTC
TRBJ2-1	once	TRBV20-1	TRBD2	15	CSATASGGYLNEQFF	TGCAGTGCGACGGCTAGCGGGGGGTACTTAAATGAGCAGTTCTTC